Sequencing of this T cell receptor (beta chain) was carried out in a study of CD4 T cells in relation to SARS-CoV-2 and coronaviruses. Overall study: PBMCs were cultured with antigen for approximately nine days before TCR beta sequencing.

The germline CDR1 and CDR2 sequences are LGHNA and YSLEER. V lost 0 bases and J lost 0, with 8 bases in between. The CDR3 runs to 15 residues. Data came from immunoSEQ multiplex PCR; TCRdb stores just in-frame clones and leaves some out. The sample has over 25,000 clones, over 75% seen once. With regard to this clone: Its cognate antigen is unknown.

Unexposed donor CD4+ T cells date from 2011-2018, before the COVID-19 pandemic. The cells were cultured for roughly 11 days before CD4+ T cells were isolated. The chain carries TRBV4-3 and TRBJ1-1; D call uncertain. The sequence came from a human donor in good health. The sequenced sample consisted of CD4+ T cells from PBMCs, cultured in vitro. This CDR3 reads CASSQDRGVNTEAFF. CDR3 nucleotide sequence: TGCGCCAGCAGCCAAGATAGAGGCGTGAACACTGAAGCTTTCTTT.